The entry that follows covers one T cell receptor beta chain sequence. No antigen is known for it. TCR beta from blood CD8+ and CD4+ T cells was sequenced. Healthy donors were controls matched for age and sex. Looked up from germline, CDR1 is MDHEN and CDR2 is SYDVKM. V was shortened by 2 bases and J by 6 bases, with 7 bases between the two germline ends. CDR3 length: 13 amino acids. This specimen comes from a study of CD8 T cells in Susac syndrome. Points from the study as a whole: The study's TCR sequencing and HLA analysis covered a relatively small number of individuals, and the study acknowledged this.

With random hexamers, 0.5 to 1 ug RNA was reverse transcribed. Multiplex PCR with immunoSEQ amplified the TCR beta CDR3 across 54 Vbeta and 13 Jbeta. TCRdb processed the immunoSEQ multiplex PCR reads anew with MiXCR; each CDR3 protein has one entry. The sample holds some 150,000 distinct CDR3 sequences, around 94% seen once. This clonotype was obtained from a human donor in good health. The genes are TRBV28 and TRBJ2-2; D is ambiguous. Sequenced sample: CD8+ T cells from PBMCs. CDR3 sequence: CASSLGVPGELFF. CDR3 DNA: TGTGCCAGCAGTTTAGGGGTACCCGGGGAGCTGTTTTTT.